Following are 32 T cell receptor beta chains from one sample sequenced in a study of T-cell reconstitution after alpha-beta-depleted transplantation in children (dated by TCRdb to the mid-2010s). The library was prepared using PCR. Sequencing was carried out with an Illumina HiSeq 2500. TCR libraries were prepared with molecular barcoding, using unique molecular identifiers to normalize TCRbeta repertoire quantification. TCRdb trimmed public reads at Q25 via fastp, called clones via MiXCR and kept in-frame beta chains. CDR3 protein duplicates are merged, each entry listing the most common genes and DNA. Within this sample are 210,000 or so distinct CDR3 sequences, with around 9.6% of them counted one time only. The ten largest clones add up to around 6.2% of the sample. Sample: PBMCs from the stem cell graft donor, taken from the stem cell graft. These receptors originate from a human donor who donated a stem cell graft to a child with acute lymphoblastic leukemia.

A word on this clonotype: A much larger clone differs by one base, so this may be a read error. The chain combines TRBV11-2 with TRBJ2-3; 8 bases line up with TRBD2. The V segment lost 0 bases and the J segment 8 bases; nucleotides outside the gene matches: 13. Germline lookup yields CDR1 SGHAT and CDR2 FQNNGV. CDR3 length equals 17 residues. CDR3 sequence reads: CASSLDIRGGRGGTQYF. As DNA, the CDR3 is TGTGCCAGCAGCTTAGATATACGGGGGGGCCGAGGAGGTACGCAGTATTTT.

This clonotype has ten or more counts. The rearrangement links TRBV30 to TRBJ1-1, with a weak D call TRBD1 (5 bases). From germline, CDR1 is GTSNPN and CDR2 SVGIG (reference sequence). V lost 3 bases, J lost 5 bases, and 13 bases lay in between. The CDR3 is made up of 13 amino acids. The CDR3 sequence is CAWRKSGFTEAFF. CDR3 DNA: TGTGCCTGGAGAAAATCAGGGTTTACTGAAGCTTTCTTT. Supplemented by reference TRBV30 and TRBJ1-1, the full variable domain reads SQTIHQWPATLVQPVGSPLSLECTVEGTSNPNLYWYRQAAGRGLQLLFYSVGIGQISSEVPQNLSASRPQDRQFILSSKKLLLSDSGFYLCAWRKSGFTEAFFGQGTRLTVV.

The chain uses TRBV5-1 and TRBJ2-7, with D possibly called TRBD1 or TRBD2 (5 bases each). Germline loops: CDR1 SGHRS, CDR2 YFSETQ. The CDR3 has 15 residues. Deletions cut 2 bases from V and 5 bases from J, with 17 bases between. CDR3 sequence: CASSFMSGLGNEQYF. CDR3 bases: TGCGCCAGCAGCTTTATGTCGGGGCTCGGCAACGAGCAGTACTTC.

The genes are TRBV5-1 and TRBJ2-2, with D possibly TRBD2 on 6 matching bases. Looked up from germline, CDR1 is SGHRS and CDR2 is YFSETQ. V gave up 4 bases and J gave up 0 bases, with 13 bases separating them. The CDR3 is 16 residues long. The CDR3 nucleotides are TGCGCCAGCAGCCTGGGACTGGGGTCGAACACCGGGGAGCTGTTTTTT. This translates into CASSLGLGSNTGELFF.

This clonotype was seen more than once but under ten times. The chain carries TRBV20-1 and TRBJ2-3, with D possibly matching TRBD2 (5 bases). The germline V gene encodes CDR1 DFQATT and CDR2 SNEGSKA (reference sequence). The ends were cut back, 8 bases at V and 1 base at J, with 7 bases in the middle. The CDR3 sequence is 11 residues long. The CDR3 sequence is CSPGGTDTQYF. CDR3 nucleotides: TGCAGTCCCGGGGGCACAGATACGCAGTATTTT.

This clonotype was seen more than once but under ten times. The chain recombines TRBV6-2 or TRBV6-3 with TRBJ1-1; D gene unclear. The CDR3 contains 13 residues. Trimming cost V 2 bases and J 4 bases, with 8 bases left between them. The germline gives CDR1 MNHEY, CDR2 SVGEGT. CDR3: CASSYGSGTEAFF. Written as DNA, the CDR3 is TGTGCCAGCAGTTACGGGTCGGGCACTGAAGCTTTCTTT.

The J gene is TRBJ2-7, the V gene TRBV4-1; maybe TRBD2 (5 bases). The CDR3 runs 15 residues. V was clipped by 2 bases and J by 5 bases, with 16 bases between them. Germline lookup yields CDR1 MGHRA and CDR2 YSYEKL. CDR3 nucleotide sequence: TGCGCCAGCAGCCAAACGCAGCTTGCCGGGGACGAGCAGTACTTC. Its translation: CASSQTQLAGDEQYF.

This clonotype was seen at least ten times. The V gene is TRBV7-2, the J gene TRBJ2-5; 7 bases agree with TRBD1. With V trimmed by 5 bases and J by 3 bases, 9 bases remained unmatched. This CDR3 comprises 15 residues. Per the germline V gene, CDR1 is SGHTA and CDR2 is FQGNSA. The CDR3 protein is CASSPRQGSKETQYF. CDR3 coding DNA: TGTGCCAGCAGCCCCCGACAGGGATCAAAAGAGACCCAGTACTTC. The entire variable domain, with the rest obtained from reference TRBV7-2 and TRBJ2-5, is as follows: GAGVSQSPSNKVTEKGKDVELRCDPISGHTALYWYRQSLGQGLEFLIYFQGNSAPDKSGLPSDRFSAERTGGSVSTLTIQRTQQEDSAVYLCASSPRQGSKETQYFGPGTRLLVL.

This clonotype was seen at least ten times. The chain combines TRBV11-2 with TRBJ2-7, with D unresolved. The CDR3 sequence is 15 residues long. V shed 0 bases and J shed 6 bases, with 15 bases lying between them. In germline, CDR1 is SGHAT, CDR2 FQNNGV. Here the CDR3 DNA reads TGTGCCAGCAGCTTAGACGGACGTATAGGTTCCGAGCAGTACTTC. Protein product: CASSLDGRIGSEQYF.

The table lists this clonotype with a few counts. This sequence joins TRBV4-1 and TRBJ1-1, with a possible D match to TRBD1 (5 bases). The CDR3 covers 15 residues. V lost 1 base, J lost 4 bases, and 13 bases lay in between. CDR1 is MGHRA, CDR2 YSYEKL, per germline. The chain's CDR3 is CASSQVPGRSTEAFF. In nucleotides, the CDR3 is TGCGCCAGCAGCCAAGTTCCAGGGAGGAGCACTGAAGCTTTCTTT.

The J gene is TRBJ2-7, the V gene TRBV6-1, with TRBD2 matching 9 bases. V trimming: 7 bases; J trimming: 5 bases; junction bases outside the gene matches: 9. The CDR3 is 14 residues long. In germline, CDR1 is MNHNS, CDR2 SASEGT. CDR3 sequence reads: CASTRGGELHEQYF. CDR3 DNA sequence: TGTGCCAGCACCCGCGGGGGGGAATTGCACGAGCAGTACTTC.

The rearrangement uses TRBV7-9 and TRBJ1-5, with a weak D call TRBD1 (5 bases). CDR1 is SEHNR and CDR2 is FQNEAQ in the germline V gene (reference sequence). V was clipped by 3 bases and J by 0 bases, with 9 bases between them. The CDR3 has 15 residues. CDR3 coding DNA: TGTGCCAGCAGCTTTGGGGGGGATAGCAATCAGCCCCAGCATTTT. Translation gives CASSFGGDSNQPQHF.

This clonotype was picked up a small number of times. The CDR3 region has the DNA TGCGCCAGCAGCTTGGGTGGCCGATACGATGGCTACACCTTC. This sequence encodes CASSLGGRYDGYTF. The chain links TRBV5-1 to TRBJ1-2; D ambiguous. Germline values: CDR1 SGHRS, CDR2 YFSETQ. The CDR3 is 14 residues long. Trimming shortened V by 0 bases and J by 6 bases, and 12 bases separated the two germline ends.

The sample holds a few counts of this clonotype. The chain recombines TRBV12-3 or TRBV12-4 with TRBJ2-7; 12 bases match TRBD1. The V segment lost 3 bases and the J segment 5 bases; nucleotides outside the gene matches: 8. The CDR3 is 16 residues long. The CDR3 spells CASSFIGTGGGDEQYF. Here the CDR3 DNA reads TGTGCCAGCAGTTTCATCGGGACAGGGGGCGGAGACGAGCAGTACTTC.

At least ten counts were recorded for this clonotype. The chain uses TRBV20-1 and TRBJ2-3, with 12 nucleotides matching TRBD2. V trimming: 3 bases; J trimming: 5 bases; junction bases outside the gene matches: 9. Looked up from germline, CDR1 is DFQATT and CDR2 is SNEGSKA (reference sequence). The CDR3 length is 16 residues. This CDR3 reads CSASPTSGGLKDTQYF. DNA for the CDR3: TGCAGTGCTAGCCCCACTAGCGGGGGGCTGAAAGATACGCAGTATTTT.

The chain carries TRBV4-2 and TRBJ2-7; the D gene is possibly TRBD1 (6 bases). Trimming stripped 1 base from V and 6 bases from J, with 10 bases between. The CDR3 has 13 residues. Germline loops: CDR1 LGHNA, CDR2 YNFKEQ. The CDR3 bases are TGTGCCAGCAGCCAAGGGGACATCCCCGAGCAGTACTTC. As protein: CASSQGDIPEQYF.

The V and J genes are TRBV10-3 and TRBJ2-2, with 9 positions matching TRBD2. The CDR3 is 15 amino acids. Germline CDR1 reads ENHRY; CDR2 reads SYGVKD. The J segment lost 2 bases and the V segment lost 4 bases, leaving 2 bases of the junction unmatched. This CDR3 is CAISGAGGNTGELFF. The DNA for the CDR3 is TGTGCCATCAGTGGAGCGGGGGGCAACACCGGGGAGCTGTTTTTT.

This rearrangement joins TRBV29-1 to TRBJ1-2; 9 nucleotides align to TRBD1. Germline CDR1 is SQVTM and CDR2 is ANQGSEA. The CDR3 loop spans 12 amino acids. V trimming: 7 bases; J trimming: 0 bases; junction bases outside the gene matches: 0. CDR3 amino acids: CSGTGANYGYTF. CDR3 DNA: TGCAGCGGGACAGGGGCTAACTATGGCTACACCTTC.

A note on this clonotype: A much larger clonotype is one base distant, so this may be a read error. This chain's CDR3 is CACSLVGAGEQFF. DNA of the CDR3: TGTGCCTGCAGCTTGGTAGGGGCGGGGGAGCAGTTCTTC. The V gene is TRBV5-6, the J gene TRBJ2-1, with D possibly being TRBD2 (6 bases). The CDR3 is made up of 13 amino acids. CDR1 is SGHDT, CDR2 YYEEEE, per germline.

This clonotype was counted at least ten times. This chain connects TRBV5-1 to TRBJ2-2; D is perhaps TRBD2 (6 bases). V dropped 0 bases and J dropped 5 bases, with 11 bases sitting between them. The length of the CDR3 is 15 residues. The germline CDR1 and CDR2 sequences are SGHRS and YFSETQ. CDR3 protein: CASSLGAGRTGELFF. The CDR3 coding sequence is TGCGCCAGCAGCTTGGGAGCAGGGAGGACCGGGGAGCTGTTTTTT.

This clonotype was recorded a few times. The chain carries TRBV4-1 and TRBJ2-7; 12 bases match TRBD2. Germline values: CDR1 MGHRA, CDR2 YSYEKL. The V and J ends lost 4 bases and 0 bases, in that order; junction bases with no gene match: 4. The CDR3 spans 16 residues. CDR3 residues: CASSPRTSGDSYEQYF. DNA for the CDR3: TGCGCCAGCAGCCCACGGACTAGCGGGGACTCCTACGAGCAGTACTTC.

The chain has TRBV25-1 and TRBJ1-6, with a tentative D call TRBD1 (6 bases). This CDR3 is built from 14 residues. The V gene lost 3 bases and the J gene lost 9 bases, with 12 bases spanning the gap. Germline lookup yields CDR1 MGHDK and CDR2 SYGVNS. CDR3 DNA sequence: TGTGCCAGCAGTGATTCAGGGGTGAGTTCACCCCTCCACTTT. Its protein product is CASSDSGVSSPLHF.

This clonotype showed up many times. This chain links TRBV12-3 or TRBV12-4 with TRBJ1-3; a weak D match, TRBD1 (5 bases). The CDR3 contains 15 residues. The V and J ends lost 5 bases and 0 bases respectively, with 11 bases between them. This CDR3 reads CASSPAQGSGNTIYF. CDR3 sequence (DNA): TGTGCCAGCAGTCCGGCCCAGGGCTCTGGAAACACCATATATTTT.

The rearrangement links TRBV12-3 or TRBV12-4 to TRBJ2-7; no clear D gene. V was trimmed by 5 bases and J by 3 bases, leaving 8 bases between them. The CDR3 spans 12 residues. CDR3: CASSPSNYEQYF. The CDR3 DNA reads as TGTGCCAGCAGTCCCTCCAACTACGAGCAGTACTTC.

This clonotype was seen many times. This chain uses TRBV18 with TRBJ1-3; TRBD1 is a possible D gene (5 bases). In germline, CDR1 is KGHSH, CDR2 LQKENI. CDR3 length: 16 residues. The ends were cut back, 6 bases at V and 2 bases at J, with 17 bases in the middle. In DNA, the CDR3 is TGTGCCAGCTCGCCGTCATCCGGGGCGACTGGAAACACCATATATTTT. Protein sequence: CASSPSSGATGNTIYF.

In nucleotides, the CDR3 is TGTGCCAGCAGCGGCGGGGGGCCCAACACAGATACGCAGTATTTT. Amino acid sequence: CASSGGGPNTDTQYF. The chain combines TRBV5-6 with TRBJ2-3; 8 positions agree with TRBD2. Unmatched junction bases numbered 6, after V lost 4 bases and J lost 2 bases. Germline assignment: CDR1 SGHDT and CDR2 YYEEEE. The CDR3 extends over 15 amino acids.

At least ten counts were recorded for this clonotype. The chain is built from TRBV15 and TRBJ1-6; possibly TRBD1 for D (5 bases). The germline gives CDR1 LNHNV, CDR2 YYDKDF (reference sequence). The CDR3 loop spans 13 amino acids. Trimming pared 3 bases from V and 13 bases from J, leaving 13 bases between. The CDR3 sequence is CATSRKDNWPLHF. The CDR3 DNA is TGTGCCACCAGCAGGAAGGACAATTGGCCCCTCCACTTT. Filled out from reference TRBV15 and TRBJ1-6, the complete variable domain reads DAMVIQNPRYQVTQFGKPVTLSCSQTLNHNVMYWYQQKSSQAPKLLFHYYDKDFNNEADTPDNFQSRRPNTSFCFLDIRSPGLGDTAMYLCATSRKDNWPLHFGNGTRLTVT.

The table lists this clonotype with many counts. The genes are TRBV5-1 and TRBJ2-7, with a tentative D call TRBD1 (6 bases). The CDR3 extends over 15 amino acids. V lost 4 bases and J 9 bases, leaving 23 bases between the germline ends. Germline CDR1 SGHRS, CDR2 YFSETQ. The CDR3 sequence: CASSPTGPALVGQYF. The CDR3 region has the DNA TGCGCCAGCAGCCCGACAGGACCCGCCTTGGTAGGGCAGTACTTC.

The chain recombines TRBV10-3 with TRBJ2-3, with unresolved D. The germline V and J ends were trimmed by 3 bases and 6 bases, with 7 bases remaining between them. This CDR3 comprises 12 residues. The germline gives CDR1 ENHRY, CDR2 SYGVKD. CDR3: CAISDLKDTQYF. In nucleotides, the CDR3 is TGTGCCATCAGTGACCTCAAGGATACGCAGTATTTT.

This clonotype has at least ten counts. This chain links TRBV6-1 with TRBJ2-7; D is ambiguous. CDR3 length equals 13 residues. Trimming removed 7 bases from V and 7 bases from J, with 17 bases in between. Germline V gene lookup returns CDR1 MNHNS and CDR2 SASEGT. The CDR3 region has the DNA TGTGCCAGCACTCAAGGACGGTCTAGGGAGCAGTACTTC. It specifies CASTQGRSREQYF.

This clonotype was counted a few times. The chain is built from TRBV12-3 or TRBV12-4 and TRBJ1-5; possibly TRBD1 for D (6 bases). V was trimmed by 5 bases and J by 6 bases, leaving 17 bases between them. The CDR3 sequence is 15 residues long. The CDR3 loop reads CASSPWTDPTQPQHF. The CDR3 bases are TGTGCCAGCAGTCCGTGGACAGATCCAACTCAGCCCCAGCATTTT.

This clonotype was detected only a few times. This chain links TRBV5-1 with TRBJ2-2; the match to TRBD1 covers 7 bases. The germline V gene has CDR1 SGHRS and CDR2 YFSETQ. The trim removed 4 bases at V and 6 bases at J, leaving 12 bases unmatched. This CDR3 has 16 amino acids. CDR3 region: CASSVTGSGGPGELFF. The CDR3 DNA is TGCGCCAGCAGCGTGACAGGGAGTGGCGGTCCCGGGGAGCTGTTTTTT.